The present entry profiles one T cell receptor beta chain with its context. Its antigen remains unidentified. This record belongs to a study of graft-versus-host responses after intestinal transplantation. About the study: Recipients were all induced with anti-thymocyte globulin, then given tacrolimus and steroids for approximately three years. Study-level points and caveats: Clonal ratios of graft-versus-host to host-versus-graft in allografts were high for patients exhibiting graft-donor T cell macrochimerism. Analysis identified GvH clones in recipient marrow, with some appearing first in ileum or blood. Researchers found peak circulating GvH clone levels linked to early post-transplant HvG declines.

V lost 4 bases and J 3 bases, leaving 12 bases between the germline ends. The CDR3 has 15 residues. Germline V gene data show CDR1 as MRHNA and CDR2 as SNTAGT. Assay: immunoSEQ multiplex PCR; the TCRdb copy retains only in-frame clones and omits some. Of under 100,000 clones in the sample, over 75% were seen once. The chain is built from TRBV6-4 and TRBJ1-4; tentatively, D is TRBD1 (5 bases). The source material was PBMCs, sampled roughly 68 weeks after intestinal transplant. The clonotype originates from a human patient who received an intestinal transplant, so some T cells may come from the graft donor. CDR3 protein: CASSVSGEANEKLFF. The CDR3 DNA sequence: TGTGCCAGCAGTGTATCGGGGGAGGCTAATGAAAAACTGTTTTTT.